This TCR beta chain was retrieved from a study of blood T cell repertoires in COVID-19. The overall study: Researchers got acute and convalescent COVID-19 samples from the United States, Italy and Spain.

Germline CDR1 and CDR2: LGHDT and YNNKEL (reference sequence). V shed 3 bases, J shed 4 bases, and the junction held 5 bases outside the gene matches. The CDR3 consists of 14 residues. The authors' processing: Reference gene primer amplification yielded estimated nucleated cell counts. Sequenced by immunoSEQ multiplex PCR; TCRdb stores in-frame clones only, minus some. The V and J calls and clone size are taken from that table; D and trimming were inferred from the DNA. The sample lists about 92,000 clones, around 85% occurring once. The TCR comes from a human donor in a cohort sampled during active COVID-19. This chain links TRBV3-1 (or the pseudogene TRBV3-2) with TRBJ1-1; 7 bases match TRBD1. The specimen sequenced was peripheral blood. CDR3 in DNA: TGTGCCAGCAGCCAGTGGGACAGTCCCACTGAAGCTTTCTTT. It translates to CASSQWDSPTEAFF.